This passage covers 10 T cell receptor beta chains from one sample sequenced in a study of OX40 agonist ivuxolimab in advanced cancers. Profiling relied on immunoSEQ multiplex PCR, and the TCRdb table lists in-frame clones only, not all of them. The table shows 9,000 to 15,000 clones, with 87% occurring only once. Specimen: CD4+ or CD8+ T cells sorted from blood, collected in a trial of the OX40 agonist ivuxolimab. Every receptor here comes from an adult with an advanced solid tumor such as melanoma, head and neck, liver or kidney cancer.

The chain joins TRBV7-9 to TRBJ2-1, with D tentatively TRBD2 (5 bases). Per the germline V gene, CDR1 is SEHNR and CDR2 is FQNEAQ (reference sequence). This CDR3 spans 15 amino acids. V lost 5 bases and J 5 bases, leaving 16 bases between the germline ends. CDR3: CASSPPGISHNEQFF. CDR3 bases: TGTGCCAGCAGCCCTCCCGGGATTTCCCACAATGAGCAGTTCTTC.

This chain connects TRBV5-6 to TRBJ2-5, with D tentatively TRBD2 (6 bases). Trimming cost V 7 bases and J 1 base, with 11 bases left between them. The CDR3 contains 13 residues. Germline V gene sequence: CDR1 SGHDT, CDR2 YYEEEE. This CDR3 is CASLEGSQETQYF. The CDR3 DNA reads TGTGCCAGCCTGGAGGGGAGCCAAGAGACCCAGTACTTC.

V gene TRBV28 combines with J gene TRBJ1-5, with D possibly matching TRBD1 (6 bases). CDR1 MDHEN and CDR2 SYDVKM come from the germline V gene. The CDR3 has 15 residues. V was cut by 4 bases and J by 7 bases, with 17 bases left in between. CDR3 coding DNA: TGTGCCAGCAGTTACGGGGGCTCTGGTGGGCAGCCCCAGCATTTT. This encodes CASSYGGSGGQPQHF.

The chain links TRBV6-1 to TRBJ2-7; 12 bases are shared with TRBD2. Trimming at V came to 2 bases and at J to 5 bases, leaving 4 bases not matched to a gene. The CDR3 extends over 15 amino acids. CDR1 and CDR2 from the germline V gene are MNHNS and SASEGT. CDR3 residues: CASSERTSGIDEQYF. The CDR3 DNA follows: TGTGCCAGCAGTGAAAGGACTAGCGGGATAGACGAGCAGTACTTC.

CDR3 sequence reads: CASSPTFRTRGNEQFF. The CDR3 nucleotides read TGCGCCAGCAGCCCAACTTTCCGGACACGGGGCAATGAGCAGTTCTTC. The genes are TRBV5-1 and TRBJ2-1, with D perhaps TRBD1 or TRBD2 (5 bases each). This CDR3 region has 16 residues. V lost 4 bases and J 6 bases, leaving 20 bases between the germline ends. In germline, CDR1 is SGHRS, CDR2 YFSETQ.

The J gene is TRBJ2-5, the V gene TRBV5-1, with D uncertain. Per the germline V gene, CDR1 is SGHRS and CDR2 is YFSETQ. Trimming pared 4 bases from V and 3 bases from J, leaving 7 bases between. The length of the CDR3 is 12 residues. The DNA for the CDR3 is TGCGCCAGCAGCCCCGTCGAAGAGACCCAGTACTTC. It specifies CASSPVEETQYF.

CDR3 amino acids: CASSPTLAGDPYNEQFF. The CDR3 DNA reads as TGTGCCAGCAGTCCGACCCTAGCGGGAGACCCCTACAATGAGCAGTTCTTC. The rearrangement uses TRBV28 and TRBJ2-1; 10 nucleotides agree with TRBD2. The CDR3 consists of 17 residues. Losses at the gene ends were 5 bases for V and 2 bases for J; bases not matched to a gene: 9. The V gene's germline CDR1 is MDHEN and CDR2 SYDVKM.

The chain joins TRBV7-9 to TRBJ2-7; a weak D match, TRBD2 (7 bases). The CDR3 spans 14 residues. V lost 7 bases and J 5 bases, leaving 18 bases between the germline ends. Germline V lookup: CDR1 SEHNR, CDR2 FQNEAQ (reference sequence). The CDR3 DNA reads as TGTGCCAGCAATACAGCCCCGGGGGGCAACGAGCAGTACTTC. This translates into CASNTAPGGNEQYF.

The V gene is TRBV4-1, the J gene TRBJ2-3, with D perhaps matching TRBD1 (5 bases). The CDR3 totals 16 residues. Germline lookup yields CDR1 MGHRA and CDR2 YSYEKL. V lost 0 bases, J lost 2 bases, and 12 bases lay in between. The chain's CDR3 is CASSQDRLGATDTQYF. The CDR3 DNA reads as TGCGCCAGCAGCCAAGATAGGCTAGGGGCCACAGATACGCAGTATTTT.

The CDR3 sequence is CASSDRAYEQYF. The CDR3 nucleotides read TGTGCCAGTAGTGACAGGGCCTACGAGCAGTACTTC. J is TRBJ2-7 and V is TRBV19, with 7 bases lining up with TRBD1. CDR3 length: 12 residues. Germline CDR1 is LNHDA and CDR2 is SQIVND (reference sequence). With V trimmed by 5 bases and J by 2 bases, 0 bases remained unmatched.